A selection of T cell receptor beta chains follows, all from one sample in a study of T cell repertoires in ileal Crohn's disease. Here immunoSEQ multiplex PCR was the method, and the copy in TCRdb shows in-frame clones only, minus some. The table records approximately 3,300 clones, approximately 93% of them present only once. Sequencing was performed on ileal tissue. Receptors originate from an adult with Crohn's disease. Both conserved end residues are part of each CDR3. Fields, in order: D gene, V gene, J gene, clone size, CDR3 protein, CDR3 DNA. D genes are given only for firm matches. Clone size, where shown, is once, few, many, or a class for clones that have expanded.

TRBD1	TRBV25-1	TRBJ1-2	once	CASSELFGQVERNYGYTF	TGTGCCAGCAGTGAATTGTTCGGACAGGTGGAGAGGAACTATGGCTACACCTTC
-	TRBV4-3	TRBJ2-4	-	CASSQEWRGNIQYF	TGCGCCAGCAGCCAAGAGTGGAGGGGTAACATTCAGTACTTC
TRBD2	TRBV7-2	TRBJ2-7	-	CASTISGGAYEQYF	TGTGCCAGCACCATTAGCGGGGGGGCCTACGAGCAGTACTTC
-	TRBV18	TRBJ1-5	-	CASSPWRDQPQHF	TGTGCCAGCTCACCTTGGAGGGATCAGCCCCAGCATTTT
-	TRBV10-3	TRBJ2-2	large	CAISELTRDRGTGELFF	TGTGCCATCAGTGAGCTTACGAGGGACCGGGGCACCGGGGAGCTGTTTTTT
-	TRBV28	TRBJ1-4	-	CATNSPSLATNEKLFF	TGTGCCACCAACAGTCCTAGCCTTGCAACTAATGAAAAACTGTTTTTT
TRBD1	TRBV5-1	TRBJ1-1	-	CASSLGGTAATEAFF	TGCGCCAGCAGCTTGGGGGGGACAGCTGCTACTGAAGCTTTCTTT
-	TRBV5-5	TRBJ2-4	-	CASSLGWGRAKNIQYF	TGTGCCAGCAGCTTGGGCTGGGGGAGGGCCAAAAACATTCAGTACTTC
TRBD1	TRBV5-1	TRBJ1-1	-	CASSGDRDWGVAFF	TGCGCCAGCAGCGGGGACAGGGATTGGGGGGTCGCTTTCTTT
-	TRBV19	TRBJ2-1	-	CASSPLWGSLSSYNEQFF	TGTGCCAGTAGCCCCCTTTGGGGTTCCCTGAGCTCCTACAATGAGCAGTTCTTC
TRBD2	TRBV5-1	TRBJ2-1	-	CASSLEGLAGLEQFF	TGCGCCAGCAGCTTGGAGGGACTAGCGGGGCTTGAGCAGTTCTTC
-	TRBV7-9	TRBJ1-2	-	CASSLLSRGYTF	TGTGCCAGCAGCTTATTAAGTCGTGGCTACACCTTC
-	TRBV12-5	TRBJ1-5	-	CASGLVSGPQHF	TGTGCTAGTGGTTTGGTCTCCGGGCCCCAGCATTTT
-	TRBV4-1	TRBJ1-5	-	CASSQEGGYNQPQHF	TGCGCCAGCAGCCAAGAGGGTGGTTACAATCAGCCCCAGCATTTT
-	TRBV28	TRBJ1-2	once	CASSFRRFSSFNYGYTF	TGTGCCAGCAGTTTCCGAAGGTTTTCCTCCTTTAACTATGGCTACACCTTC
-	TRBV14	TRBJ2-7	-	CASSKIVSGRYEQYF	TGTGCCAGCAGCAAAATAGTCAGCGGACGCTACGAGCAGTACTTC
TRBD2	TRBV2	TRBJ2-2	once	CASSDYSGRVGELFF	TGTGCCAGCAGTGACTATAGCGGGAGGGTCGGGGAGCTGTTTTTT
-	TRBV5-7	TRBJ2-6	-	CASIQLCVQSRANVLTF	TGTGCCAGCATTCAGCTTTGCGTACAAAGTCGGGCCAACGTCCTGACTTTC
-	TRBV9	TRBJ2-1	-	CASSVGSGLPSSYNEQFF	TGTGCCAGCAGCGTGGGTTCAGGTCTACCGAGCTCCTACAATGAGCAGTTCTTC
TRBD2	TRBV7-3	TRBJ2-1	-	CASSPYQRGHNEQFF	TGTGCCAGCAGCCCATACCAGCGGGGACACAATGAGCAGTTCTTC
-	TRBV7-2	TRBJ2-3	once	CASSFGGGSTDTQYF	TGTGCCAGCAGCTTCGGTGGCGGGAGCACAGATACGCAGTATTTT
-	TRBV20-1	TRBJ2-5	-	CSASGETQYF	TGCAGTGCTAGTGGGGAGACCCAGTACTTC
-	TRBV7-3	TRBJ2-1	once	CASSFEGEGEQFF	TGTGCCAGCAGCTTCGAGGGGGAGGGAGAGCAGTTCTTC
TRBD1	TRBV25-1	TRBJ2-2	-	CASSELVQGNAGELFF	TGTGCCAGCAGTGAATTAGTACAGGGGAACGCCGGGGAGCTGTTTTTT
-	TRBV29-1	TRBJ1-1	-	CSVEDISRGRMNTEAFF	TGCAGCGTTGAAGATATCTCGAGAGGGCGGATGAACACTGAAGCTTTCTTT
TRBD1	TRBV5-5	TRBJ1-1	-	CASSLNRGRNTEAFF	TGTGCCAGCAGCTTAAACAGGGGAAGGAACACTGAAGCTTTCTTT
-	TRBV19	TRBJ2-2	-	CASSFSRGTGELFF	TGTGCCAGTAGTTTCTCGCGGGGAACCGGGGAGCTGTTTTTT
-	TRBV5-4	TRBJ1-1	-	CASSLKGEDTEAFF	TGTGCCAGCAGCCTCAAAGGGGAGGACACTGAAGCTTTCTTT
TRBD2	TRBV2	TRBJ2-4	-	CASSEERGKNIQYF	TGTGCCAGCAGTGAAGAGCGGGGCAAAAACATTCAGTACTTC
-	TRBV6-1	TRBJ1-1	-	CASSAWSSMNTEAFF	TGTGCCAGCAGTGCATGGAGCAGTATGAACACTGAAGCTTTCTTT
-	TRBV2	TRBJ1-4	-	CASSEGGTANEKLFF	TGTGCCAGCAGTGAAGGTGGGACCGCGAATGAAAAACTGTTTTTT
-	TRBV6-5	TRBJ1-2	once	CASSYSGAGSYGYTF	TGTGCCAGCAGTTACTCGGGGGCAGGGTCTTATGGCTACACCTTC
-	TRBV6-1	TRBJ1-2	-	CASSLANYGYTF	TGTGCCAGCAGCCTAGCTAACTATGGCTACACCTTC
-	TRBV10-1	TRBJ2-7	-	CASSRDWGAQQYF	TGCGCCAGCAGCCGGGACTGGGGAGCGCAGCAGTACTTC
-	TRBV9	TRBJ2-2	-	CASSVATNGELFF	TGTGCCAGCAGCGTAGCAACCAACGGGGAGCTGTTTTTT
-	TRBV19	TRBJ2-1	-	CASSIIAYNEQFF	TGTGCCAGTAGTATAATAGCGTACAATGAGCAGTTCTTC
TRBD2	TRBV7-2	TRBJ2-5	-	CASSYQTSGGQETQYF	TGTGCCAGCAGCTACCAGACTAGCGGGGGCCAAGAGACCCAGTACTTC
TRBD1	TRBV4-3	TRBJ1-1	-	CASSPPDRGTEAFF	TGCGCCAGCAGCCCCCCGGACAGGGGCACTGAAGCTTTCTTT
-	TRBV5-1	TRBJ1-2	-	CASSPGGLRAYGYTF	TGCGCCAGCAGCCCGGGGGGACTCCGCGCCTATGGCTACACCTTC
-	TRBV14	TRBJ1-6	-	CASSRRQNSPLHF	TGTGCCAGCAGCCGCAGACAGAATTCACCCCTCCACTTT
TRBD1	TRBV9	TRBJ1-2	-	CASSTDRSNYGYTF	TGTGCCAGCAGCACGGACAGGTCTAACTATGGCTACACCTTC
-	TRBV2	TRBJ1-2	-	CASSDYGGYTF	TGTGCCAGCAGTGACTATGGAGGCTACACCTTC
TRBD1	TRBV9	TRBJ2-7	-	CASSRSPGRQGKGQYF	TGTGCCAGCAGCCGGTCTCCTGGCCGACAGGGTAAGGGGCAGTACTTC